The rows below give T cell receptor beta chains drawn from one sample of a study of blood T cell repertoires in COVID-19. Clones were sequenced by immunoSEQ multiplex PCR, and TCRdb holds only the in-frame ones, with some missing. The profile shows 100,000 to 150,000 clones, 60% to 85% of them singletons. Sequencing input: peripheral blood. These receptors were collected from a man in his 70s with acute or convalescent COVID-19. The conserved cysteine and the conserved F or W are not part of the CDR3 here. Clone size is stated in some rows and not others, as once, few, many or a class when expanded.

size: few; V: TRBV7-2; CDR3: ASSLATGLGNTIY
size: -; V: TRBV24-1; CDR3: ATRSDRNTEAF
size: once; V: TRBV6-1; CDR3: ASSETVFNQPQH
size: -; V: TRBV9; CDR3: ASSAVGRGSPLH
size: -; V: TRBV21-1; CDR3: ASSKDLCRGRGYYSNQPQH
size: once; V: TRBV6-2/TRBV6-3; CDR3: ASSSYPGPATSGADTQY
size: -; V: TRBV5-4; CDR3: ASSFDGGEEY
size: -; V: TRBV2; CDR3: ASSERAIRRGEQF
size: -; V: TRBV13; CDR3: ASSKDREKSEAF
size: -; V: TRBV4-1; CDR3: ASKRSGTGADTEAF
size: -; V: TRBV4-2; CDR3: ASSQSGDTEAF
size: -; V: TRBV18; CDR3: ASSPRGPSNTGELF
size: -; V: TRBV27; CDR3: ASGTSSYEQY
size: -; V: TRBV10-2; CDR3: AIRAGGPGNEQF
size: -; V: TRBV15; CDR3: ATSRDWGTGGMETQY
size: -; V: TRBV6-2/TRBV6-3; CDR3: ASSYSKGLAGVYNEQF
size: -; V: TRBV2; CDR3: ASTAGGSYEQY
size: -; V: TRBV11-2; CDR3: ASSRGQGNNEKLF
size: -; V: TRBV24-1; CDR3: ATTQGSGPNEQF
size: few; V: TRBV9; CDR3: ASSVGLTGSVLNTEAF
size: -; V: TRBV7-8; CDR3: ASSLQGRVGTGELF
size: -; V: TRBV6-5; CDR3: ASRTGTGRADTQY
size: -; V: TRBV18; CDR3: ASSLLVGDEAF
size: -; V: TRBV19; CDR3: ASSQGELGQPQH
size: -; V: TRBV7-2; CDR3: ASSFVQGGTEAF
size: -; V: TRBV14; CDR3: ASSPQGAGGYT
size: -; V: TRBV19; CDR3: ASSGNSYEQY
size: -; V: TRBV7-7; CDR3: ASSLVPPLNQPQH
size: once; V: TRBV5-1; CDR3: ASSLQGSNTEAF
size: few; V: TRBV12-5; CDR3: ASVRDSGYGYT
size: -; V: TRBV4-3; CDR3: ASSPDSRGVREAF
size: -; V: TRBV14; CDR3: ASSPRLAGGPTEQY
size: -; V: TRBV3-1/TRBV3-2; CDR3: ASSRLITYNEQF
size: once; V: TRBV2; CDR3: ASSGSGGAGETQY
size: -; V: TRBV11-2; CDR3: ASSSVPTNTGELF
size: once; V: TRBV7-2; CDR3: ASSLAGATGANVLT
size: -; V: TRBV5-1; CDR3: ASNFGTAEEKLF
size: -; V: TRBV5-1; CDR3: ASSLVGGGTEAF
size: -; V: TRBV27; CDR3: ASSLNWGSPLH
size: -; V: TRBV4-1; CDR3: ASSHPLPGRDNNYGYT
size: -; V: TRBV18; CDR3: ASSPRDRMYGYT
size: few; V: TRBV11-2; CDR3: ASSRTTGSNTEAF
size: -; V: TRBV18; CDR3: ASSLGTDYGYT
size: -; V: TRBV3-1/TRBV3-2; CDR3: ASSQTGTGIETQY
size: -; V: TRBV4-3; CDR3: ASSQAEGNTEAF
size: few; V: TRBV24-1; CDR3: ATSGQGIQPQH
size: -; V: TRBV28; CDR3: ASTSLQGRKAETQY
size: -; V: TRBV5-1; CDR3: ASGLAGAKVQETQY